A single count supports the clone carrying this TCR beta chain. Its target is not known. The sample originates from a study of cytomegalovirus exposure and HLA in healthy donors. General study points: In vitro assays verified that three CMV-associated chains recognized CMV antigens specifically. Exclusion as indistinguishable affected some V segments, including TRBV6-2 and TRBV6-3. One variant, a missense change in DCLRE1C, was linked in a later analysis to TCR beta V- and J-gene trimming. Per published accounts, TCR beta sequences correctly predicted the HLA-A and HLA-B alleles of most subjects.

The PCR contained 60 Vbeta and 13 Jbeta primers. The assay was immunoSEQ multiplex PCR, and TCRdb's table has in-frame clones only and misses some. The repertoire holds 150,000 or so clones, with over 70% as singletons. The CDR3 covers 13 residues. Germline V gene lookup returns CDR1 MDHEN and CDR2 SYDVKM. V gave up 5 bases and J gave up 7 bases; unmatched junction bases: 5. This chain uses TRBV28 with TRBJ1-2, with 9 positions matching TRBD1. The sequenced sample consisted of PBMCs. This sequence was found in a male donor in good health and CMV-seronegative. CDR3 sequence (DNA): TGTGCCAGCAGTCCGGGACAGGGAACTGGCTACACCTTC. Protein product: CASSPGQGTGYTF.